This TCR beta chain was captured in a study of blood T cell repertoires in COVID-19. Study context: From T cells, B-cell-depleted T cells, or PBMCs came the material, which was cDNA or gDNA.

Using immunoSEQ multiplex PCR, the repertoire was profiled, and TCRdb retains in-frame clones only, with some absent. The sample contains around 35,000 clones, approximately 87% of which appear only once. The CDR3 runs to 16 residues. Per the germline V gene, CDR1 is SGHRS and CDR2 is YFSETQ. The V and J ends lost 0 bases and 2 bases respectively, with 14 bases between them. The genes are TRBV5-1 and TRBJ2-5; tentatively, D is TRBD2 (7 bases). The sample taken for sequencing was peripheral blood. The receptor comes from a human donor in a cohort sampled during active COVID-19. In DNA, the CDR3 is TGCGCCAGCAGCTTGGCCTTAGGGGGAGGGCAAGAGACCCAGTACTTC. It is translated as CASSLALGGGQETQYF.